The 17 T cell receptor beta chains reported below all come from one sample, sequenced in a study of T cell responses to AZD1222 COVID-19 vaccine. This table comes from immunoSEQ multiplex PCR, and its TCRdb copy is limited to in-frame clones, with some not included. Counted here are around 120,000 clones, over 80% occurring once; the ten biggest clones make up 11% to 15%. The material was peripheral blood, obtained on day 0 of AZD1222 vaccination. The origin of the receptors is an adult in good health.

The chain couples TRBV29-1 to TRBJ1-4; D unclear. This CDR3 spans 15 amino acids. Trimming removed 7 bases at V and 0 bases at J, with 15 bases between. Germline loops: CDR1 SQVTM, CDR2 ANQGSEA. CDR3 in amino acids: CSASEGGATNEKLFF. The CDR3 DNA follows: TGCAGCGCCTCAGAAGGCGGGGCAACTAATGAAAAACTGTTTTTT.

The genes are TRBV10-3 and TRBJ2-3; 9 positions agree with TRBD2. The V gene end was trimmed by 3 bases and the J gene end by 4 bases; junction bases not matched to a gene: 2. CDR1 and CDR2 (germline): ENHRY, SYGVKD. The CDR3 contains 14 residues. The CDR3 loop is CAISDGTSPDTQYF. The CDR3 DNA reads TGTGCCATCAGTGATGGGACTAGCCCAGATACGCAGTATTTT.

This chain uses TRBV6-5 with TRBJ1-2; D remains ambiguous. The CDR3 sequence is 13 residues long. Deletions cut 4 bases from V and 2 bases from J, with 8 bases between. Germline values: CDR1 MNHEY, CDR2 SVGAGI. For the CDR3, the DNA is TGTGCCAGCAGTTTTCGGGGAAACTATGGCTACACCTTC. Translated: CASSFRGNYGYTF.

This clone was found once. V gene TRBV27 combines with J gene TRBJ2-3, with TRBD2 matching 7 bases. The CDR3 consists of 20 residues. The junction had 21 bases not matched to a gene; V was cut back by 2 bases and J by 4 bases. Germline lookup yields CDR1 MNHEY and CDR2 SMNVEV (reference sequence). CDR3 residues: CASSLRGGRRFSSRPDTQYF. DNA for the CDR3: TGTGCCAGCAGTTTACGGGGCGGGAGAAGGTTTAGCTCTCGCCCAGATACGCAGTATTTT.

This clone showed up many times. The J gene is TRBJ1-1, the V gene TRBV29-1; D uncertain. Germline-derived CDR1 and CDR2 are SQVTM and ANQGSEA. This CDR3 region has 10 residues. The V end was cut by 7 bases, the J end by 5 bases, with 8 bases between. The CDR3 coding sequence is TGCAGCGGGGTGGAGACTGAAGCTTTCTTT. The encoded protein is CSGVETEAFF.

The rearrangement joins TRBV29-1 to TRBJ1-1; D gene uncertain. Trimming stripped 2 bases from V and 0 bases from J, with 13 bases between. The V gene's germline CDR1 is SQVTM and CDR2 ANQGSEA. The CDR3 covers 15 residues. CDR3 nucleotides: TGCAGCGTTGAATCAAGTGAGAGTTTGAACACTGAAGCTTTCTTT. Its protein product is CSVESSESLNTEAFF.

The chain recombines TRBV7-2 with TRBJ1-4; a weak D match, TRBD1 (6 bases). The CDR3 is 15 amino acids. Germline values: CDR1 SGHTA, CDR2 FQGNSA. V was clipped by 1 base and J by 11 bases, with 17 bases between them. The CDR3 loop reads CASSLEGVRGPKLFF. The CDR3 region has the DNA TGTGCCAGCAGCTTAGAGGGGGTGAGGGGACCCAAACTGTTTTTT.

V usage is TRBV7-9 and J usage is TRBJ1-6; TRBD1 matches 9 bases. Losses at the gene ends were 1 base for V and 8 bases for J; bases not matched to a gene: 3. CDR3 length: 15 amino acids. CDR1 and CDR2 (germline): SEHNR, FQNEAQ (reference sequence). The CDR3 coding sequence is TGTGCCAGCAGCTTAGTGGGACAGGGTTATTCACCCCTCCACTTT. This sequence encodes CASSLVGQGYSPLHF. Supplemented by reference TRBV7-9 and TRBJ1-6, the full variable domain reads DTGVSQNPRHKITKRGQNVTFRCDPISEHNRLYWYRQTLGQGPEFLTYFQNEAQLEKSRLLSDRFSAERPKGSFSTLEIQRTEQGDSAMYLCASSLVGQGYSPLHFGNGTRLTVT.

The chain has TRBV10-3 and TRBJ2-5, with D perhaps TRBD2 (6 bases). Trimming pared 8 bases from V and 1 base from J, leaving 23 bases between. This CDR3 has 17 residues. Germline CDR1 ENHRY, CDR2 SYGVKD. CDR3 in DNA: TGTGCCATCGGAGTTGTCTCCCTAGCGAGAGCCCAAGAGACCCAGTACTTC. Protein sequence: CAIGVVSLARAQETQYF.

V usage is TRBV7-9 and J usage is TRBJ1-2; D remains ambiguous. This CDR3 has 13 residues. V lost 0 bases to trimming and J lost 8 bases, with 10 bases between them. Per germline, CDR1 SEHNR and CDR2 FQNEAQ (reference sequence). DNA for the CDR3: TGTGCCAGCAGCTTAGCGGGGTCTGGCGGCTACACCTTC. Its translation: CASSLAGSGGYTF.

This clone was seen just once. This chain links TRBV7-2 with TRBJ2-5; D is unresolved. V was pared by 3 bases and J by 5 bases, with 7 bases between. This CDR3 spans 12 amino acids. The germline V gene has CDR1 SGHTA and CDR2 FQGNSA. CDR3 in amino acids: CASSFQPETQYF. CDR3 coding DNA: TGTGCCAGCAGCTTTCAGCCGGAGACCCAGTACTTC.

The V gene is TRBV4-1, the J gene TRBJ1-4; D uncertain. The germline CDR1 and CDR2 sequences are MGHRA and YSYEKL. V dropped 1 base and J dropped 6 bases, with 3 bases sitting between them. This CDR3 is 12 amino acids long. In DNA, the CDR3 is TGCGCCAGCAGCCAAGTCCATGAAAAACTGTTTTTT. It yields the protein CASSQVHEKLFF.

The V and J genes are TRBV3-1 (or the pseudogene TRBV3-2) and TRBJ1-4; TRBD1 matches at 7 bases. Germline assignment: CDR1 LGHDT and CDR2 YNNKEL (reference sequence). V shed 8 bases and J 8 bases; nucleotides not matched to a gene: 14. The CDR3 totals 15 residues. For the CDR3, the DNA is TGTGCCAGCGCCCTAGAAGAGGGGGCGAACGAAAAACTGTTTTTT. Protein product: CASALEEGANEKLFF.

The rearrangement joins TRBV5-4 to TRBJ2-2; 8 bases are a match to TRBD2. Trimming at V came to 3 bases and at J to 5 bases, leaving 6 bases not matched to a gene. The germline CDR1 and CDR2 sequences are SGHNT and YYREEE (reference sequence). There are 15 residues in the CDR3. The CDR3 sequence is CASSSPGLVTGELFF. The CDR3 DNA is TGTGCCAGCAGCTCCCCGGGACTAGTAACCGGGGAGCTGTTTTTT.

The J gene is TRBJ1-1, the V gene TRBV5-4, with D unresolved. The CDR3 runs to 13 residues. Trimming pared 4 bases from V and 3 bases from J, leaving 10 bases between. Germline-derived CDR1 and CDR2 are SGHNT and YYREEE (reference sequence). In DNA, the CDR3 is TGTGCCAGCAGCCAGAATCGCTACACTGAAGCTTTCTTT. Translating it yields CASSQNRYTEAFF.

This clone was counted once. The chain employs TRBV7-8 and TRBJ1-2; D gene uncertain. This CDR3 has 13 amino acids. CDR1 SGHVS and CDR2 FQNEAQ come from the germline V gene. The V end was cut by 5 bases, the J end by 6 bases, with 13 bases between. CDR3 loop: CASSQGSSNGYTF. The CDR3 DNA reads as TGTGCCAGCAGCCAAGGATCGTCTAATGGCTACACCTTC.

The genes are TRBV5-6 and TRBJ1-6; 7 bases fit TRBD1. Germline V gene lookup returns CDR1 SGHDT and CDR2 YYEEEE. The CDR3 is 15 residues long. V shed 6 bases and J 9 bases; nucleotides not matched to a gene: 12. In nucleotides, the CDR3 is TGTGCCAGCAAGGAACTAGACAGGGTCGGTTCACCCCTCCACTTT. Protein sequence: CASKELDRVGSPLHF.